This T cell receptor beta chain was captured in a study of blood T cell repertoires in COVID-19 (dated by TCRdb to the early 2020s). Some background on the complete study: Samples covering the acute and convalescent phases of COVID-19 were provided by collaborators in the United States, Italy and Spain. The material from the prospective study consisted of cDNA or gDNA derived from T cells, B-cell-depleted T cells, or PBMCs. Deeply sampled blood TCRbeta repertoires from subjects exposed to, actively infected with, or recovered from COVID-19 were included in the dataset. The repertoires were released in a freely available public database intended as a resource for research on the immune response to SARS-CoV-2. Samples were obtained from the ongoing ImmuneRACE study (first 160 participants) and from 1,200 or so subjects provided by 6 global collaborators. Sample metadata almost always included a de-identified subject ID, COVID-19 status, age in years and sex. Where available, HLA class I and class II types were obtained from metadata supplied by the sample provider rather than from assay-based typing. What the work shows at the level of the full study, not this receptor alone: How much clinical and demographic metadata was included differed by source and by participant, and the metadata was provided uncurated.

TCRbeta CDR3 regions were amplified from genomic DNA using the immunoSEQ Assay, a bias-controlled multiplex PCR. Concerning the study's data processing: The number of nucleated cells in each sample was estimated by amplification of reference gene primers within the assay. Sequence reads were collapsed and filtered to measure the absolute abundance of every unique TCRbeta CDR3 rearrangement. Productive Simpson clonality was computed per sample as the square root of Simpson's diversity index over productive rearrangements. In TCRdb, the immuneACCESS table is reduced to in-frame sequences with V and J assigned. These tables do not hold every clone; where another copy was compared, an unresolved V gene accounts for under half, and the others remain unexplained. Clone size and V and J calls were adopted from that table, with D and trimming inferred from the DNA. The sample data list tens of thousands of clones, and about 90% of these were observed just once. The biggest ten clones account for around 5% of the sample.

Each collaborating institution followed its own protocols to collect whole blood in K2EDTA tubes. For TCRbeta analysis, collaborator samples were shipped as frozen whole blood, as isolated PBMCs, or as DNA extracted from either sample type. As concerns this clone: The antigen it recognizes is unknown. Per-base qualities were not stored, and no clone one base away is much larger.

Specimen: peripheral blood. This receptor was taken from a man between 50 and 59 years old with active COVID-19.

The encoded CDR3 is CASSRSSGMTDTQYF. The nucleotides are TGTGCCAGCAGCCGGAGTAGCGGGATGACAGATACGCAGTATTTT. The V gene is TRBV7-9 and the J gene is TRBJ2-3; 8 central bases correspond to TRBD2. Compared with germline, V lacks 5 bases and J lacks 3 bases; bases without a gene match: 7. Reading from cysteine to phenylalanine, the CDR3 counts 15 amino acids. Of the read, only the CDR3 DNA is kept; its 45 bases are in frame from base 1. The germline V gene (reference sequence) supplies CDR1 SEHNR and CDR2 FQNEAQ.